This record looks at one TCR beta chain sequence and its context. The data derive from a study of T-cell reconstitution after alpha-beta-depleted transplantation in children. Unique molecular identifiers were incorporated during preparation of the TCRbeta library. TCRdb re-analysed the PCR reads in MiXCR, keeping a single row per CDR3 protein. The table includes more than 60,000 distinct CDR3 sequences, 5.5% to 7.5% detected once. V was clipped by 7 bases and J by 4 bases, with 13 bases between them. The CDR3 spans 13 residues. This receptor was identified in a human donor who donated a stem cell graft to a child with acute lymphoblastic leukemia. The source material was PBMCs from the stem cell graft donor, sampled from the stem cell graft. The rearrangement joins TRBV7-1 to TRBJ1-1; D uncertain. TRBV7-1 carries the ORF label, with uncertain function. This CDR3 is CASTYRGVTEAFF. In DNA form, the CDR3 reads TGTGCCAGCACCTACCGGGGAGTCACTGAAGCTTTCTTT.